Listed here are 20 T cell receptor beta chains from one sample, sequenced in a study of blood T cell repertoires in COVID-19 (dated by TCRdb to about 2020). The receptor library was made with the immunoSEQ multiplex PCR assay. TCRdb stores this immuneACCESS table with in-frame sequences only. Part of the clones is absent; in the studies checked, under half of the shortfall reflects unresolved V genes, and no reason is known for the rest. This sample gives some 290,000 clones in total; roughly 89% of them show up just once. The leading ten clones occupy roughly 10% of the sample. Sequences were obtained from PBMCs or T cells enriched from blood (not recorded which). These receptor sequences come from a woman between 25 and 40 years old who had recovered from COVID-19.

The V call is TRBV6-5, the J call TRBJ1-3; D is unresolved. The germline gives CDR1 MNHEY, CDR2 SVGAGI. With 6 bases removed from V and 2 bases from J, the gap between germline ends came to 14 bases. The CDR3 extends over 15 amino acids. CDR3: CASRGFGLPGNTIYF. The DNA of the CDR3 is TGTGCCAGCAGGGGGTTTGGACTCCCTGGAAACACCATATATTTT.

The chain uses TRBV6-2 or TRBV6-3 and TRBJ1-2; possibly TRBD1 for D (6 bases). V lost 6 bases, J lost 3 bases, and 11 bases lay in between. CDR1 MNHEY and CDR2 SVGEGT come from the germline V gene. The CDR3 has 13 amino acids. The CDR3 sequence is CASSGQNHYGYTF. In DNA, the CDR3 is TGTGCCAGCAGCGGACAGAATCACTATGGCTACACCTTC.

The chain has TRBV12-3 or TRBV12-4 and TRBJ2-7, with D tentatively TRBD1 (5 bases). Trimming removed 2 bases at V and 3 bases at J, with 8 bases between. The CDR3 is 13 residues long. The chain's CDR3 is CASSLLGDYEQYF. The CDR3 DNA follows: TGTGCCAGCAGTTTACTAGGGGACTACGAGCAGTACTTC.

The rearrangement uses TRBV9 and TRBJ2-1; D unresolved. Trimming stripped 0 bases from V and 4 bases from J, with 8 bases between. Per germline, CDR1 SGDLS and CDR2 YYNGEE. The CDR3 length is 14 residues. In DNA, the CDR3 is TGTGCCAGCAGCGTAGATTACAGTTACAATGAGCAGTTCTTC. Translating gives CASSVDYSYNEQFF. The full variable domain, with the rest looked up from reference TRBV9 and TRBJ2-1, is DSGVTQTPKHLITATGQRVTLRCSPRSGDLSVYWYQQSLDQGLQFLIQYYNGEERAKGNILERFSAQQFPDLHSELNLSSLELGDSALYFCASSVDYSYNEQFFGPGTRLTVL.

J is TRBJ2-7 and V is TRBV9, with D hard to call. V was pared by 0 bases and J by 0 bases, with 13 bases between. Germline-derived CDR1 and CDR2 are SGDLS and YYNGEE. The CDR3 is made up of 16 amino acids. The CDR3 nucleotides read TGTGCCAGCAGCGTAGGGGCAGGTAGTAGCTCCTACGAGCAGTACTTC. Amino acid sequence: CASSVGAGSSSYEQYF.

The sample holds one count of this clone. The CDR3 region is CASSLQVTGELFF. CDR3 nucleotide sequence: TGTGCCAGCAGCTTACAGGTCACCGGGGAGCTGTTTTTT. The chain uses TRBV11-2 and TRBJ2-2; D uncertain. Germline-derived CDR1 and CDR2 are SGHAT and FQNNGV. CDR3 length: 13 amino acids. V lost 2 bases to trimming and J lost 4 bases, with 5 bases between them.

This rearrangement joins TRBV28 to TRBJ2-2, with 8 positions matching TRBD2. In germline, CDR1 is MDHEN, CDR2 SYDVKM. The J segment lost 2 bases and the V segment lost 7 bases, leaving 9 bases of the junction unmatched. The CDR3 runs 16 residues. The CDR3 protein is CASNFGGDLNTGELFF. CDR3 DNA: TGTGCCAGCAATTTCGGGGGGGACCTAAACACCGGGGAGCTGTTTTTT. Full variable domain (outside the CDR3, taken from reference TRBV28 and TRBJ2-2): DVKVTQSSRYLVKRTGEKVFLECVQDMDHENMFWYRQDPGLGLRLIYFSYDVKMKEKGDIPEGYSVSREKKERFSLILESASTNQTSMYLCASNFGGDLNTGELFFGEGSRLTVL.

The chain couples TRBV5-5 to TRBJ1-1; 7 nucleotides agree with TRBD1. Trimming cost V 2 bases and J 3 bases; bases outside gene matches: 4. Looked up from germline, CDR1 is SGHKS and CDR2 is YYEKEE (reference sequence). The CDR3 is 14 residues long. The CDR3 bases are TGTGCCAGCAGCTTTTTCAGGGGGGACACTGAAGCTTTCTTT. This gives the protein CASSFFRGDTEAFF.

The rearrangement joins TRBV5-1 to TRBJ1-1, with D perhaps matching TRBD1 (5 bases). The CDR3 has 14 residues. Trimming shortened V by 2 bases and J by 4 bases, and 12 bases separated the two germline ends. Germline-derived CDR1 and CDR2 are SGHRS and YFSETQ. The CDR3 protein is CASSLGRGSTEAFF. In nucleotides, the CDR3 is TGCGCCAGCAGCTTAGGAAGGGGAAGCACTGAAGCTTTCTTT. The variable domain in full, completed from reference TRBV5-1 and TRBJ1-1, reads KAGVTQTPRYLIKTRGQQVTLSCSPISGHRSVSWYQQTPGQGLQFLFEYFSETQRNKGNFPGRFSGRQFSNSRSEMNVSTLELGDSALYLCASSLGRGSTEAFFGQGTRLTVV.

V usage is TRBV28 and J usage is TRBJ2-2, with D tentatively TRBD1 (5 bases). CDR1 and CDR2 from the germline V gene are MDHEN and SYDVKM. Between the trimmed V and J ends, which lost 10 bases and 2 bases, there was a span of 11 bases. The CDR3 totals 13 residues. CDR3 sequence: CATVDRNTGELFF. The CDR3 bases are TGTGCCACCGTAGACAGAAACACCGGGGAGCTGTTTTTT. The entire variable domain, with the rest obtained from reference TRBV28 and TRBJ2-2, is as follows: DVKVTQSSRYLVKRTGEKVFLECVQDMDHENMFWYRQDPGLGLRLIYFSYDVKMKEKGDIPEGYSVSREKKERFSLILESASTNQTSMYLCATVDRNTGELFFGEGSRLTVL.

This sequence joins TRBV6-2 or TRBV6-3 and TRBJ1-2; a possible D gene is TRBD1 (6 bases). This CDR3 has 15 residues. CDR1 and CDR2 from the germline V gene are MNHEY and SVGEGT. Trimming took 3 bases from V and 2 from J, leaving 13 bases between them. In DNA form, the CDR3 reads TGTGCCAGCAGTTATATCTGGGACACCAACTATGGCTACACCTTC. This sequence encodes CASSYIWDTNYGYTF.

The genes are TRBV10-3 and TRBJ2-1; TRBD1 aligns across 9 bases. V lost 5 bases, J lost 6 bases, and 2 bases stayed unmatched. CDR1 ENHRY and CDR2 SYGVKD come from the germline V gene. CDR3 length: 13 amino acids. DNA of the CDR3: TGTGCCATCAGTAAACAGGGGGCCAATGAGCAGTTCTTC. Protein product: CAISKQGANEQFF.

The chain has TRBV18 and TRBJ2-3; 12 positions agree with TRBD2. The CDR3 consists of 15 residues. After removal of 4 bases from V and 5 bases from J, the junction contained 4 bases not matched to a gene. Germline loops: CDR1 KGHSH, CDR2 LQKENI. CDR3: CASSLGLAGQDTQYF. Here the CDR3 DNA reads TGTGCCAGCTCACTAGGACTAGCGGGGCAAGATACGCAGTATTTT. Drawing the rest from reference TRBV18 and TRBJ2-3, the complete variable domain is NAGVMQNPRHLVRRRGQEARLRCSPMKGHSHVYWYRQLPEEGLKFMVYLQKENIIDESGMPKERFSAEFPKEGPSILRIQQVVRGDSAAYFCASSLGLAGQDTQYFGPGTRLTVL.

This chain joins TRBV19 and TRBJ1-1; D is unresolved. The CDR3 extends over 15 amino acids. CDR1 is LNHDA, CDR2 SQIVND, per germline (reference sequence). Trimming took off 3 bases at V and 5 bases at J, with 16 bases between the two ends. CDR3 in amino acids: CASSIAEGGATEAFF. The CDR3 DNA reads TGTGCCAGTAGTATCGCGGAGGGAGGCGCAACTGAAGCTTTCTTT.

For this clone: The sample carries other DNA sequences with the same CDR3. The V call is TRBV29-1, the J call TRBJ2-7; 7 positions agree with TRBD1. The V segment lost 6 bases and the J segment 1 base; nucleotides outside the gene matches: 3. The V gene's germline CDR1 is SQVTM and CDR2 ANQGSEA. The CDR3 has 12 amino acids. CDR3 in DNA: TGCAGCGTCCAACAGGGGTCCTACGAGCAGTACTTC. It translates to CSVQQGSYEQYF.

As DNA, the CDR3 is TGTGCCAGCAGCTTACCTCTGGAGTGGGGCTACACCTTC. It encodes CASSLPLEWGYTF. V gene TRBV7-9 combines with J gene TRBJ1-2, with D hard to call. Germline V gene lookup returns CDR1 SEHNR and CDR2 FQNEAQ (reference sequence). The length of the CDR3 is 13 residues. Trimming pared 2 bases from V and 8 bases from J, leaving 12 bases between.

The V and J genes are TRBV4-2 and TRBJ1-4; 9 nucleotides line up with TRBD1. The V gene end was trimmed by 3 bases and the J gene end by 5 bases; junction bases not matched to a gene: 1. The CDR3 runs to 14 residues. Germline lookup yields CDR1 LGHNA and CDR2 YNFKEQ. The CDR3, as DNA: TGTGCCAGCAGCCAGGGACAGGGAAATGAAAAACTGTTTTTT. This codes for CASSQGQGNEKLFF.

The chain's CDR3 is CASGRQGVYNEQFF. DNA for the CDR3: TGTGCCAGCGGTAGGCAGGGGGTCTACAATGAGCAGTTCTTC. V is TRBV6-5 and J is TRBJ2-1; 7 bases are shared with TRBD1. This CDR3 is 14 amino acids long. With 8 bases clipped from V and 3 bases from J, the junction kept 7 bases outside the gene matches. Germline assignment: CDR1 MNHEY and CDR2 SVGAGI.

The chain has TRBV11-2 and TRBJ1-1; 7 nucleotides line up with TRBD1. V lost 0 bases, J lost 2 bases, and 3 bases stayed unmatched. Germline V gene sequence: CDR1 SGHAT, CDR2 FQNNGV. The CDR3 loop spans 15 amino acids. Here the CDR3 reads CASSLDTGANTEAFF. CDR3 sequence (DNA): TGTGCCAGCAGCTTAGATACAGGGGCCAACACTGAAGCTTTCTTT.

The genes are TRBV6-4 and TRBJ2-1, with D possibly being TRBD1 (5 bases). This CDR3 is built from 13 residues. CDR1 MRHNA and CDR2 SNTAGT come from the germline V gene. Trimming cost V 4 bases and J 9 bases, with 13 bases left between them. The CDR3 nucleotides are TGTGCCAGCAGTGTATGGGGCGAGGTTGAGCAGTTCTTC. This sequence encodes CASSVWGEVEQFF.